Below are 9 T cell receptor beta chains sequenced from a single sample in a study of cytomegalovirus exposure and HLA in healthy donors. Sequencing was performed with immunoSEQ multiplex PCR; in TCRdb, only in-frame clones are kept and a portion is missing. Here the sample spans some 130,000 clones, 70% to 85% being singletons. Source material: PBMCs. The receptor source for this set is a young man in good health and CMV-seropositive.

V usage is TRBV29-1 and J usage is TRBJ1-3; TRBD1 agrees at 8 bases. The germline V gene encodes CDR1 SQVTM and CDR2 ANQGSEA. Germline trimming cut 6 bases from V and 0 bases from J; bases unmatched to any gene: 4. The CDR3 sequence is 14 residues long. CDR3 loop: CSVGQGGSGNTIYF. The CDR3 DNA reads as TGCAGCGTCGGACAGGGTGGCTCTGGAAACACCATATATTTT.

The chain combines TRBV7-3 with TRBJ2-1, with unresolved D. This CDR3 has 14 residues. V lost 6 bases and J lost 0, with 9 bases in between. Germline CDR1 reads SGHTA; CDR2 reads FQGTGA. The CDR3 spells CASRGRSSYNEQFF. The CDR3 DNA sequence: TGTGCCAGCAGGGGTAGGAGCTCCTACAATGAGCAGTTCTTC. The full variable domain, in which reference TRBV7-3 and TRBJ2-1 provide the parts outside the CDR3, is GAGVSQTPSNKVTEKGKYVELRCDPISGHTALYWYRQSLGQGPEFLIYFQGTGAADDSGLPNDRFFAVRPEGSVSTLKIQRTERGDSAVYLCASRGRSSYNEQFFGPGTRLTVL.

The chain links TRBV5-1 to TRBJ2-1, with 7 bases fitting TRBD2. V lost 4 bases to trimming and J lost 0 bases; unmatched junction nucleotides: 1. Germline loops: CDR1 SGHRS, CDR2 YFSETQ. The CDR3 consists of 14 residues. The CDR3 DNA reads TGCGCCAGCAGCCGGGACTACTCCTACAATGAGCAGTTCTTC. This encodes CASSRDYSYNEQFF.

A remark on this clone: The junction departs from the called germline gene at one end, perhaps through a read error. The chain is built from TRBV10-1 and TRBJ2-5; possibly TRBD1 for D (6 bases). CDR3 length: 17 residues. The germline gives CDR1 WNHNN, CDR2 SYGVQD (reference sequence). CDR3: CASSESQFRDNQEAQYF. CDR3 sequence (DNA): TGCGCCAGCAGTGAGTCCCAATTCCGGGACAACCAAGAGGCCCAGTACTTC.

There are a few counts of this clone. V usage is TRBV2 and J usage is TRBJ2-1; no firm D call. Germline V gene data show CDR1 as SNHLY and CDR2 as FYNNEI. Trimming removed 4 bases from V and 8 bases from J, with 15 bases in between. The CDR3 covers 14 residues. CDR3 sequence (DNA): TGTGCCAGCAGTGTTGACGGTGGTACAGATGAGCAGTTCTTC. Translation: CASSVDGGTDEQFF.

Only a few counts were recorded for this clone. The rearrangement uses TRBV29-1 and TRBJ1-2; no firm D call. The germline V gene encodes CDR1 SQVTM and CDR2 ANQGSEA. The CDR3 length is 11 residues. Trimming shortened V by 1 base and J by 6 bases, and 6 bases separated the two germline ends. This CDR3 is CSVEAGDGYTF. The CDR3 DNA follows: TGCAGCGTTGAAGCCGGGGATGGCTACACCTTC.

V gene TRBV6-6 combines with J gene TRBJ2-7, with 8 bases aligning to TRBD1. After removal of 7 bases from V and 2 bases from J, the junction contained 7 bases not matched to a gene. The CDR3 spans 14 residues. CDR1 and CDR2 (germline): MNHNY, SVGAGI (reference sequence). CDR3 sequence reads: CASMKQGGAYEQYF. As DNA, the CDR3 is TGTGCCAGCATGAAACAGGGGGGAGCCTACGAGCAGTACTTC.

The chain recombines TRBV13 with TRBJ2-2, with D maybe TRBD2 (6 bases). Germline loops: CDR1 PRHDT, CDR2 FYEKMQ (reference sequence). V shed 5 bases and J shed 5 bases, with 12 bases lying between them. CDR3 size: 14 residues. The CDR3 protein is CASSEGLKTGELFF. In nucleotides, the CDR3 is TGTGCCAGCAGCGAGGGACTGAAAACCGGGGAGCTGTTTTTT.

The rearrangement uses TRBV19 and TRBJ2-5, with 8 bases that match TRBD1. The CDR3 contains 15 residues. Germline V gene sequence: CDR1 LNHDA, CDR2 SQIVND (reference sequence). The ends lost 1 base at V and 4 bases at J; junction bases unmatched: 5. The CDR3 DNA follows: TGTGCCAGTAGTATAGGCAGGGGGCGCGGAGAGACCCAGTACTTC. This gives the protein CASSIGRGRGETQYF.